The 6 T cell receptor beta chains below were found in one sample sequenced in a study of cytomegalovirus exposure and HLA in healthy donors. The PCR employed 60 Vbeta primers together with 13 Jbeta primers. Clones were read by immunoSEQ multiplex PCR, and TCRdb kept only the in-frame ones, dropping some. Among a few hundred thousand clones listed, almost 80% were seen once. Material for sequencing was PBMCs. These receptors were obtained from a man younger than 35 in good health and CMV-seronegative.

The chain couples TRBV7-6 to TRBJ2-1; 11 bases map to TRBD2. The junction had 6 bases not matched to a gene; V was cut back by 5 bases and J by 0 bases. The CDR3 extends over 17 amino acids. Germline lookup yields CDR1 SGHVS and CDR2 FNYEAQ. The chain's CDR3 is CASSPGTSGSSYNEQFF. DNA of the CDR3: TGTGCCAGCAGCCCAGGGACTAGCGGTAGCTCCTACAATGAGCAGTTCTTC. Together with reference TRBV7-6 and TRBJ2-1, the CDR3 gives the full variable domain: GAGVSQSPRYKVTKRGQDVALRCDPISGHVSLYWYRQALGQGPEFLTYFNYEAQQDKSGLPNDRFSAERPEGSISTLTIQRTEQRDSAMYRCASSPGTSGSSYNEQFFGPGTRLTVL.

J is TRBJ2-1 and V is TRBV30; no definite D call. V was pared by 2 bases and J by 10 bases, with 9 bases between. This CDR3 contains 11 residues. The V gene's germline CDR1 is GTSNPN and CDR2 SVGIG (reference sequence). CDR3 residues: CAWSPRSEQFF. In DNA form, the CDR3 reads TGTGCCTGGAGTCCCAGGTCCGAGCAGTTCTTC. Combining the CDR3 with reference TRBV30 and TRBJ2-1 gives the whole variable domain SQTIHQWPATLVQPVGSPLSLECTVEGTSNPNLYWYRQAAGRGLQLLFYSVGIGQISSEVPQNLSASRPQDRQFILSSKKLLLSDSGFYLCAWSPRSEQFFGPGTRLTVL.

The chain employs TRBV2 and TRBJ2-1; TRBD2 aligns across 10 bases. Looked up from germline, CDR1 is SNHLY and CDR2 is FYNNEI. V lost 7 bases, J lost 4 bases, and 7 bases stayed unmatched. This CDR3 is 15 amino acids long. CDR3 sequence (DNA): TGTGCCAGCATCCCAACTAGCGGGAAATACAATGAGCAGTTCTTC. The encoded protein is CASIPTSGKYNEQFF.

This clone was recorded only once. This same CDR3 is encoded by further DNA sequences in the sample. The chain is built from TRBV19 and TRBJ1-5; no definite D call. From germline, CDR1 is LNHDA and CDR2 SQIVND (reference sequence). The V end lost 2 bases, the J end lost 4 bases, and 6 bases lay between the germline ends. This CDR3 has 13 amino acids. The CDR3 sequence is CASSISLNQPQHF. DNA of the CDR3: TGTGCCAGTAGTATAAGTCTAAATCAGCCCCAGCATTTT.

The rearrangement uses TRBV11-2 and TRBJ2-3, with TRBD2 identical over 15 bases. V dropped 5 bases and J dropped 9; count of bases not matched to a gene: 9. This CDR3 spans 16 amino acids. CDR1 and CDR2 from the germline V gene are SGHAT and FQNNGV. The CDR3 here is CASSAGLAGGSGTQYF. For the CDR3, the DNA is TGTGCCAGCAGCGCGGGACTAGCGGGGGGCTCGGGGACGCAGTATTTT.

The genes are TRBV7-9 and TRBJ2-7, with a possible D match to TRBD1 (6 bases). Germline V gene lookup returns CDR1 SEHNR and CDR2 FQNEAQ (reference sequence). Trimming removed 5 bases from V and 3 bases from J, with 11 bases in between. The CDR3 is 13 amino acids. In nucleotides, the CDR3 is TGTGCCAGCAGCGGGGGCCCTTTCTACGAGCAGTACTTC. Translating it yields CASSGGPFYEQYF.